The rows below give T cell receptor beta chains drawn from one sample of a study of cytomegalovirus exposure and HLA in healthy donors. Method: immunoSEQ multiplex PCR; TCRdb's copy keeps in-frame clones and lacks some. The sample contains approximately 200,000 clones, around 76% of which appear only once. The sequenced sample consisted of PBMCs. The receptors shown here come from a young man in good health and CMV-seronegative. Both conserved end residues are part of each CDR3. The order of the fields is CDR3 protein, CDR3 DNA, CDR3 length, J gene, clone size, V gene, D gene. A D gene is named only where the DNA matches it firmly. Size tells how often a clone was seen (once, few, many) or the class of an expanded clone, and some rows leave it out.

CASSAGLAGTYNEQFF TGTGCCAGCAGCGCTGGACTAGCGGGGACCTACAATGAGCAGTTCTTC 16 TRBJ2-1 . TRBV5-6 TRBD2
CASSIMGQVAGELFF TGTGCCAGTAGTATAATGGGACAGGTGGCCGGGGAGCTGTTTTTT 15 TRBJ2-2 . TRBV19 TRBD1
CASSSGGNGEQFF TGCGCCAGCAGTAGCGGAGGGAATGGTGAGCAGTTCTTC 13 TRBJ2-1 once TRBV10-1 .
CASSQERFSYEQYF TGTGCCAGCAGCCAAGAGAGGTTCTCCTACGAGCAGTACTTC 14 TRBJ2-7 . TRBV14 .
CASSSGTGGSDGYTF TGCGCCAGCAGCTCCGGGACAGGGGGCAGTGATGGCTACACCTTC 15 TRBJ1-2 . TRBV5-1 TRBD1
CASSLESSGNTGELFF TGTGCCAGCAGCTTAGAAAGTAGCGGGAACACCGGGGAGCTGTTTTTT 16 TRBJ2-2 . TRBV7-6 .
CASSTGTLSGYTF TGTGCCAGCAGTACCGGGACACTGTCCGGCTACACCTTC 13 TRBJ1-2 few TRBV28 .
CASSVHRGTEAFF TGTGCCAGCAGCGTACATAGGGGGACTGAAGCTTTCTTT 13 TRBJ1-1 . TRBV9 .
CASRQVGGDQPQHF TGCGCCAGCAGGCAAGTCGGGGGGGATCAGCCCCAGCATTTT 14 TRBJ1-5 few TRBV4-1 .
CASRPGTERYEQYF TGTGCCAGCAGGCCGGGGACTGAAAGGTACGAGCAGTACTTC 14 TRBJ2-7 once TRBV27 .
CASSQDYPGGATEAFF TGCGCCAGCAGCCAAGATTATCCGGGAGGCGCCACTGAAGCTTTCTTT 16 TRBJ1-1 . TRBV4-1 .
CASSTSGINSYEQYF TGTGCCAGTAGTACGAGCGGGATTAACTCCTACGAGCAGTACTTC 15 TRBJ2-7 . TRBV19 TRBD2
CASSHSLAGGAGELFF TGCGCCAGCAGCCATTCGCTAGCGGGAGGAGCCGGGGAGCTGTTTTTT 16 TRBJ2-2 . TRBV4-1 TRBD2
CASSTTAYTDTQYF TGTGCCAGCAGTACGACAGCCTACACAGATACGCAGTATTTT 14 TRBJ2-3 few TRBV6-5 .
CASSGAPNSGANVLTF TGTGCCAGCTCGGGGGCACCAAACTCTGGGGCCAACGTCCTGACTTTC 16 TRBJ2-6 . TRBV18 .
CASKLAGAVNEQFF TGTGCCAGCAAGTTAGCGGGAGCAGTTAATGAGCAGTTCTTC 14 TRBJ2-1 . TRBV14 TRBD2
CASSSWADSYNEQFF TGTGCCAGCAGCTCGTGGGCAGATTCCTACAATGAGCAGTTCTTC 15 TRBJ2-1 . TRBV14 .
CSVGGRVIYEQYF TGCAGCGTTGGCGGGAGGGTTATCTACGAGCAGTACTTC 13 TRBJ2-7 . TRBV29-1 TRBD2
CASSQLTSPSYNEQFF TGTGCCAGCAGCCAGCTGACTAGCCCCTCCTACAATGAGCAGTTCTTC 16 TRBJ2-1 . TRBV14 TRBD2
CSVGLLAGGSGETQYF TGCAGCGTTGGTTTACTAGCGGGGGGCTCGGGGGAGACCCAGTACTTC 16 TRBJ2-5 few TRBV29-1 TRBD2
CASRRRNSNQPQHF TGTGCCAGTAGGCGGAGGAATAGCAATCAGCCCCAGCATTTT 14 TRBJ1-5 . TRBV19 .
CASSSVRRQTNTEAFF TGTGCCAGCAGCTCGGTTCGTCGACAGACAAACACTGAAGCTTTCTTT 16 TRBJ1-1 . TRBV9 .
CASNRANQETQYF TGTGCCAGTAACAGGGCCAACCAAGAGACCCAGTACTTC 13 TRBJ2-5 . TRBV19 .
CASSYSGGTYEQYF TGTGCCAGCAGTTACTCGGGGGGAACCTACGAGCAGTACTTC 14 TRBJ2-7 . TRBV6-5 .
CASSRAGGAPDQYF TGTGCCAGCAGTCGTGCAGGAGGGGCTCCTGACCAGTACTTC 14 TRBJ2-5 . TRBV27 .
CASRGTGGSTAFF TGTGCCAGCAGGGGGACTGGGGGGTCGACTGCTTTCTTT 13 TRBJ1-1 . TRBV11-2 .
CASRYRAGRRYEQYF TGTGCCAGCAGGTATAGAGCGGGACGGCGCTACGAGCAGTACTTC 15 TRBJ2-7 . TRBV28 TRBD2
CASRTGATYNEQFF TGTGCCAGCAGGACTGGCGCGACTTACAATGAGCAGTTCTTC 14 TRBJ2-1 . TRBV6-6 .
CASSSPLGAAYEQYF TGCGCCAGCAGTTCCCCTTTGGGGGCAGCCTACGAGCAGTACTTC 15 TRBJ2-7 few TRBV5-1 .
CASSLRPAGNTGELFF TGCGCCAGCAGCTTAAGGCCAGCGGGGAACACCGGGGAGCTGTTTTTT 16 TRBJ2-2 . TRBV5-1 .
CASSLALGSRGTEAFF TGTGCCAGCAGCTTGGCCCTTGGCAGCCGAGGCACTGAAGCTTTCTTT 16 TRBJ1-1 few TRBV5-6 .
CASSHTEDEQFF TGCGCCAGCAGCCACACTGAGGATGAGCAGTTCTTC 12 TRBJ2-1 . TRBV4-1 .
CASRTGTDTGELFF TGTGCCAGCAGAACCGGGACAGACACCGGGGAGCTGTTTTTT 14 TRBJ2-2 . TRBV28 TRBD1
CASSLGGSGRSSYEQYF TGTGCCAGCAGCTTAGGCGGAAGCGGGAGGAGCTCCTACGAGCAGTACTTC 17 TRBJ2-7 few TRBV13 TRBD2
CASSPPTADTQYF TGTGCCAGCAGCCCCCCGACAGCTGATACGCAGTATTTT 13 TRBJ2-3 . TRBV11-2 .
CASRAGSNQPQHF TGTGCCAGCAGGGCAGGGTCCAATCAGCCCCAGCATTTT 13 TRBJ1-5 . TRBV6-1 .
CASSRRTSSGDEQFF TGTGCCAGCAGCAGGCGGACTTCCTCCGGGGATGAGCAGTTCTTC 15 TRBJ2-1 . TRBV7-2 .
CASSGTGVRSGNTIYF TGTGCCAGTAGCGGGACAGGAGTACGCTCTGGAAACACCATATATTTT 16 TRBJ1-3 . TRBV19 TRBD1
CASRGAAYEQYF TGCGCCAGCAGGGGAGCGGCCTACGAGCAGTACTTC 12 TRBJ2-7 once TRBV10-2 .
CASSLAVGDNEQFF TGTGCCAGCAGCTTGGCCGTAGGGGACAATGAGCAGTTCTTC 14 TRBJ2-1 few TRBV5-6 .
CASTELAGELGEQYF TGTGCCAGCACCGAGCTAGCGGGAGAACTTGGGGAGCAGTACTTC 15 TRBJ2-7 . TRBV6-5 TRBD2